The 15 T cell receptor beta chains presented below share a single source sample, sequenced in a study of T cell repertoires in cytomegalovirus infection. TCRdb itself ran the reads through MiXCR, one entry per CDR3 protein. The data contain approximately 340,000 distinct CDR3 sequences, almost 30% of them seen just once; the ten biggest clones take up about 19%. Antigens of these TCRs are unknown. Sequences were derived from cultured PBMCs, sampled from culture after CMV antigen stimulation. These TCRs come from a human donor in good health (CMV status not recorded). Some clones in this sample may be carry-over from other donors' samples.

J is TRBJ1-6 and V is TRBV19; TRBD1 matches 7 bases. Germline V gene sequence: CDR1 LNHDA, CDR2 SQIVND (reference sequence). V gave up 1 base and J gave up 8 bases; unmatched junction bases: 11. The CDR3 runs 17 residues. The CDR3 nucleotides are TGTGCCAGTAGTATAGGCGACAGGGTCAAGCCTTATTCACCCCTCCACTTT. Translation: CASSIGDRVKPYSPLHF.

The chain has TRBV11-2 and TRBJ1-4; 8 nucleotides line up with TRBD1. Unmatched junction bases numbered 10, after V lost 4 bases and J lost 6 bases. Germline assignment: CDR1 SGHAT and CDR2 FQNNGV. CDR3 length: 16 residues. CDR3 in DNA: TGTGCCAGCAGCTCGCGGACAGGGAAGAATTATGAAAAACTGTTTTTT. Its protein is CASSSRTGKNYEKLFF.

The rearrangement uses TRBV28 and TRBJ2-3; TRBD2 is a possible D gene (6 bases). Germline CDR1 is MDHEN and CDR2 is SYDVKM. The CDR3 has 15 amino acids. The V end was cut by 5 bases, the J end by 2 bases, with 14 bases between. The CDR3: CASSPSGESTDTQYF. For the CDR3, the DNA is TGTGCCAGCAGTCCCTCGGGGGAATCCACAGATACGCAGTATTTT.

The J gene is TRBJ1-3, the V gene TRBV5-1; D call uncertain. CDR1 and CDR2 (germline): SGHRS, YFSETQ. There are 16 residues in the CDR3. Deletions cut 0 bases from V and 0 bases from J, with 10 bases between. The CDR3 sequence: CASSLEGVDSGNTIYF. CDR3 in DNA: TGCGCCAGCAGCTTGGAGGGCGTCGACTCTGGAAACACCATATATTTT.

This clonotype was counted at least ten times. CDR3 in DNA: TGTGCCAGCAGCCCGGGGACTAGCGGGAACGAGCAGTACTTC. Translation gives CASSPGTSGNEQYF. The chain is built from TRBV11-3 and TRBJ2-7; 13 bases map to TRBD2. Germline V lookup: CDR1 SGHNT, CDR2 YENEEA. The trim removed 5 bases at V and 5 bases at J, leaving 3 bases unmatched. CDR3 length equals 14 residues.

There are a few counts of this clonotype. CDR3 bases: TGTGCCAGCAGCTTAGCGGGAACAGGCACCTACGAGCAGTACTTC. Translating gives CASSLAGTGTYEQYF. J is TRBJ2-7 and V is TRBV7-9, with D tentatively TRBD1 (5 bases). Per the germline V gene, CDR1 is SEHNR and CDR2 is FQNEAQ (reference sequence). The CDR3 totals 15 residues. Between the trimmed V and J ends, which lost 0 bases and 2 bases, there was a span of 11 bases.

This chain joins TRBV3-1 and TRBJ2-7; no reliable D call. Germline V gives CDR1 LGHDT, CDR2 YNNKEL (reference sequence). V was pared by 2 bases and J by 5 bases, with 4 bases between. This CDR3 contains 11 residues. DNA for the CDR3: TGTGCCAGCAGCCAAAGGGACGAGCAGTACTTC. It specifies CASSQRDEQYF.

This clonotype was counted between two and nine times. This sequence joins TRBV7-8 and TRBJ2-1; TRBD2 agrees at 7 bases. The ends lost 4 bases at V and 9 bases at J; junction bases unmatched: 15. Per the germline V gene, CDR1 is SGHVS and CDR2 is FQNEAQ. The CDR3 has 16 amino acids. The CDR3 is CASSSWTDMGGGEQFF. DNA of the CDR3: TGTGCCAGCAGCTCGTGGACTGATATGGGGGGGGGTGAGCAGTTCTTC.

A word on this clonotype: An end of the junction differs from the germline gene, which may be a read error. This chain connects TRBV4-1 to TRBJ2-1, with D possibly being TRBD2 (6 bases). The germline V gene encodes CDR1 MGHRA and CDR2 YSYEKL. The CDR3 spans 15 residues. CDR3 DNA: TGTGCCAGCAGCCAAGAAATAGCGGTGACCAATGAGCAGTTCTTC. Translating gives CASSQEIAVTNEQFF.

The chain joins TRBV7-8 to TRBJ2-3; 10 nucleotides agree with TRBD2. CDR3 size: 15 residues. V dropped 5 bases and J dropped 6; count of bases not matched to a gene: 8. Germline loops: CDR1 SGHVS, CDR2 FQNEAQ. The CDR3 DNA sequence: TGTGCCAGCAGCACGCTAGCGGGGGTAGGGGATACGCAGTATTTT. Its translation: CASSTLAGVGDTQYF. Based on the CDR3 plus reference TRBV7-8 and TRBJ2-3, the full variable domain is GAGVSQSPRYKVAKRGQDVALRCDPISGHVSLFWYQQALGQGPEFLTYFQNEAQLDKSGLPSDRFFAERPEGSVSTLKIQRTQQEDSAVYLCASSTLAGVGDTQYFGPGTRLTVL.

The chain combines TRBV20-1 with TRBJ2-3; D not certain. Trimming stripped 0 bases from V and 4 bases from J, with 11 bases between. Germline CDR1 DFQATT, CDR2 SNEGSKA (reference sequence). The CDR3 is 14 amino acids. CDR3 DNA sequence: TGCAGTGCTAGAGATCGATGGATCTCAGATACGCAGTATTTT. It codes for CSARDRWISDTQYF.

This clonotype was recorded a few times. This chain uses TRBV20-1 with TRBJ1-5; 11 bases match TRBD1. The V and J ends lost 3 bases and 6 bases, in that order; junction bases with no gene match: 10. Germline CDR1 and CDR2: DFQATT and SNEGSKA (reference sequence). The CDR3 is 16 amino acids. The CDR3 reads CSARGQGEVLGQPQHF. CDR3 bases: TGCAGTGCTAGGGGACAGGGGGAGGTCTTGGGTCAGCCCCAGCATTTT.

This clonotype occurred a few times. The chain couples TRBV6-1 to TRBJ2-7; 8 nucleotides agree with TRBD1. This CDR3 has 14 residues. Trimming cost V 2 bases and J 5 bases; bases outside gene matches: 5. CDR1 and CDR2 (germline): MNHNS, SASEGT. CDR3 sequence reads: CASSELGTGDEQYF. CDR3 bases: TGTGCCAGCAGTGAATTAGGGACAGGTGACGAGCAGTACTTC.

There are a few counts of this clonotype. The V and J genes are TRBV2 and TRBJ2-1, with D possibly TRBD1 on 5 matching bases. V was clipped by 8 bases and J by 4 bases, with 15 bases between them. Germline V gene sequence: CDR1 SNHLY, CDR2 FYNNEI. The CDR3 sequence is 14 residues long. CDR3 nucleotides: TGTGCCAGCCGGACATTGTCTGAGTACAATGAGCAGTTCTTC. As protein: CASRTLSEYNEQFF.

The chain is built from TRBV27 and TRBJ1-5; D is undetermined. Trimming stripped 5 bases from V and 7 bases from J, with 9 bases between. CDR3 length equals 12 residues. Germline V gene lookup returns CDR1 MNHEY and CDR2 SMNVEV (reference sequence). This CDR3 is CASSPTGQPQHF. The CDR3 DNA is TGTGCCAGCAGTCCTACGGGGCAGCCCCAGCATTTT.